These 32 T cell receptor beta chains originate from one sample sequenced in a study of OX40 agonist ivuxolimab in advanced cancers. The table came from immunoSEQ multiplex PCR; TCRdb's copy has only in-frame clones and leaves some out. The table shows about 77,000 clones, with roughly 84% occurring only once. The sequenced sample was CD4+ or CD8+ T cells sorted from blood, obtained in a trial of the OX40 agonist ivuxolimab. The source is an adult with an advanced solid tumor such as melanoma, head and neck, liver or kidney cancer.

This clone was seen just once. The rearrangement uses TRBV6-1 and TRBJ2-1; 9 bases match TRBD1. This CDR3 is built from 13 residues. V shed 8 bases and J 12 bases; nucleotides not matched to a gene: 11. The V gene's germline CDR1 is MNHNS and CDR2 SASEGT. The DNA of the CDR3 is TGTGCCAGCGGACAGGGGCGGGGCGTTGGGCAGTTCTTC. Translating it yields CASGQGRGVGQFF.

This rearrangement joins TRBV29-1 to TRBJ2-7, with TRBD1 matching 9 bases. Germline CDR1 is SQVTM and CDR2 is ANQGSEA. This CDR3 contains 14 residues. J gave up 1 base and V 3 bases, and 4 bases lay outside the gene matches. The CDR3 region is CSVDAGTGSYEQYF. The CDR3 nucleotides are TGCAGCGTTGACGCTGGGACAGGGTCCTACGAGCAGTACTTC.

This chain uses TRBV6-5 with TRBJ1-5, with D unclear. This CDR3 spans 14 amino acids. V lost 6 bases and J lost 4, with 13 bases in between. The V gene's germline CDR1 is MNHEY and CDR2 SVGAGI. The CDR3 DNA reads TGTGCCAGCAGGACGTTCAGCGGAAATCAGCCCCAGCATTTT. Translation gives CASRTFSGNQPQHF.

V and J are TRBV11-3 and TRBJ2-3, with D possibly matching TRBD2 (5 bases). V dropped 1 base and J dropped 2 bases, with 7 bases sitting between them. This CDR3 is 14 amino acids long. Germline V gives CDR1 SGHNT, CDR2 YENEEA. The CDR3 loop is CASSLGRATDTQYF. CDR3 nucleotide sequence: TGTGCCAGCAGCTTAGGGCGGGCCACAGATACGCAGTATTTT.

This CDR3 is CASSFDTGKDQPQHF. The DNA for the CDR3 is TGCGCCAGCAGCTTCGATACGGGGAAGGATCAGCCCCAGCATTTT. The chain employs TRBV5-1 and TRBJ1-5; D call uncertain. From germline, CDR1 is SGHRS and CDR2 YFSETQ. This CDR3 comprises 15 residues. V was pared by 2 bases and J by 5 bases, with 14 bases between.

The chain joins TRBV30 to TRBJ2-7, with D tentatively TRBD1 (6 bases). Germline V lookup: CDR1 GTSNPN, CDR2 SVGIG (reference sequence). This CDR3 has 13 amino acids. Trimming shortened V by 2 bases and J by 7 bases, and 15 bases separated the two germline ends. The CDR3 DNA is TGTGCCTGGAGTCGTACCGATAGGGGGGAGCAGTACTTC. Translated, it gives CAWSRTDRGEQYF.

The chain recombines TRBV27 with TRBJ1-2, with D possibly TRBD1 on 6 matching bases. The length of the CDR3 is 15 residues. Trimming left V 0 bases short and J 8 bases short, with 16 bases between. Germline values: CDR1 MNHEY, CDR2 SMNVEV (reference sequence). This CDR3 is CASSLSPLGGAGYTF. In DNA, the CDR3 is TGTGCCAGCAGTTTATCCCCCCTAGGGGGGGCGGGCTACACCTTC.

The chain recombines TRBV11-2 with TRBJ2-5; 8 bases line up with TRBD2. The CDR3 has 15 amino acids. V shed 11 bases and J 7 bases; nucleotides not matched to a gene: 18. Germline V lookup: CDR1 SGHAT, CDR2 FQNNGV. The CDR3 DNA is TGTGCCCTACAAGTCGGGCTAGCGGGTAAGGTGACCCAGTACTTC. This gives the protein CALQVGLAGKVTQYF. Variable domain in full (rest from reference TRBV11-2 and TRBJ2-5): EAGVAQSPRYKIIEKRQSVAFWCNPISGHATLYWYQQILGQGPKLLIQFQNNGVVDDSQLPKDRFSAERLKGVDSTLKIQPAKLEDSAVYLCALQVGLAGKVTQYFGPGTRLLVL.

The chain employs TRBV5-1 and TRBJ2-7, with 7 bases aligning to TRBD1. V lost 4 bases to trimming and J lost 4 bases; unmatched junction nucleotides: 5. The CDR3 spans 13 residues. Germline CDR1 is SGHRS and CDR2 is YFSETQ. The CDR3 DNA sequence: TGCGCCAGCAGCCCTGGGACAGTTTACGAGCAGTACTTC. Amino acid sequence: CASSPGTVYEQYF.

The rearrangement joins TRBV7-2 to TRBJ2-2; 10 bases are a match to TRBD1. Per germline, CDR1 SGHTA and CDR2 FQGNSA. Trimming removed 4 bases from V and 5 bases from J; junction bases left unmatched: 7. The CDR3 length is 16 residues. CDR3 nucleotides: TGTGCCAGCAGCTCGCGACAGGGGGCTTGGACCGGGGAGCTGTTTTTT. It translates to CASSSRQGAWTGELFF. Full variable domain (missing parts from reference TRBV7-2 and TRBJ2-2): GAGVSQSPSNKVTEKGKDVELRCDPISGHTALYWYRQSLGQGLEFLIYFQGNSAPDKSGLPSDRFSAERTGGSVSTLTIQRTQQEDSAVYLCASSSRQGAWTGELFFGEGSRLTVL.

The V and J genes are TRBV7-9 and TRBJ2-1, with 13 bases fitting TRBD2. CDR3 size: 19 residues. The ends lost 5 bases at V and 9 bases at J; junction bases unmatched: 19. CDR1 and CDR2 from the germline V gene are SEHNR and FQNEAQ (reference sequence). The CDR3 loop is CASSALNFGTSGNRGEQFF. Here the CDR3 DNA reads TGTGCCAGCAGCGCCCTTAACTTTGGGACTAGCGGGAATAGAGGTGAGCAGTTCTTC.

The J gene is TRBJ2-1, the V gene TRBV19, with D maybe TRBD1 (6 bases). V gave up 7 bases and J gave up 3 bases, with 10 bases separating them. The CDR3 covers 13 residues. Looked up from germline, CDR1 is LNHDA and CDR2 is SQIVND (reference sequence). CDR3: CASTRTDYNEQFF. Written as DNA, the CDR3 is TGTGCCAGTACACGGACAGACTACAATGAGCAGTTCTTC.

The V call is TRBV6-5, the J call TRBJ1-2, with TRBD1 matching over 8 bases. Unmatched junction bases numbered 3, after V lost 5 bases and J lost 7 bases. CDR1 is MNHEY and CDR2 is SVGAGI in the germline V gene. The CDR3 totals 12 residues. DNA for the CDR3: TGTGCCAGCAGTCAGGGGGCGCGTGGCTACACCTTC. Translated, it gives CASSQGARGYTF.

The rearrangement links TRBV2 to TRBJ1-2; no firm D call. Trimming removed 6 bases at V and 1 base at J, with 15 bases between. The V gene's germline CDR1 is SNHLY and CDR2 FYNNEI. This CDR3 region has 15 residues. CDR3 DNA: TGTGCCAGCAGGGTCGACAATGGGGATAACTATGGCTACACCTTC. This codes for CASRVDNGDNYGYTF.

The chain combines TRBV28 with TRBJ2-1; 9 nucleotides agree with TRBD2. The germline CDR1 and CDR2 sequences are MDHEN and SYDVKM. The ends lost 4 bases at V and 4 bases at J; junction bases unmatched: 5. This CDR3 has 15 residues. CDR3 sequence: CASSSIAGVYNEQFF. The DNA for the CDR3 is TGTGCCAGCAGTTCCATAGCGGGGGTATACAATGAGCAGTTCTTC.

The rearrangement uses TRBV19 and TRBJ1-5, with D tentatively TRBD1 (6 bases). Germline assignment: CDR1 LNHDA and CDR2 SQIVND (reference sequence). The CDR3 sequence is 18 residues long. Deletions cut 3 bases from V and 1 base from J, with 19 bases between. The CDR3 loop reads CASSIRGDPGESNQPQHF. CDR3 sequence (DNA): TGTGCCAGTAGTATTAGGGGGGATCCAGGGGAGAGCAATCAGCCCCAGCATTTT.

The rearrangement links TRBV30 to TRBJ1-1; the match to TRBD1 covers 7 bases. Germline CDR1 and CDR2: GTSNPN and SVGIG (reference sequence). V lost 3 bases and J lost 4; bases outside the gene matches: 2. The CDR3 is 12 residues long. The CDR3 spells CAWRDRVTEAFF. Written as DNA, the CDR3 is TGTGCCTGGAGAGACAGGGTCACTGAAGCTTTCTTT.

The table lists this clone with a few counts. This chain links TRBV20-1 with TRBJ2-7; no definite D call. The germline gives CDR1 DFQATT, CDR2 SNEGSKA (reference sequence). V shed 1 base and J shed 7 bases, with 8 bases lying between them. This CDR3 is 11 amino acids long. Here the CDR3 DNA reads TGCAGTGCTAGAGTGGCGCAAGAGCAGTACTTC. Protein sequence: CSARVAQEQYF.

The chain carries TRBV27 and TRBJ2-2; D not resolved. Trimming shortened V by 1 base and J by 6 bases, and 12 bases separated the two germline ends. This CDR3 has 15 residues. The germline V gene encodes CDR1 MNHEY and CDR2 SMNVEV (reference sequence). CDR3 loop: CASSLLTPGPGELFF. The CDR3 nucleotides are TGTGCCAGCAGTTTATTGACTCCCGGTCCCGGGGAGCTGTTTTTT.

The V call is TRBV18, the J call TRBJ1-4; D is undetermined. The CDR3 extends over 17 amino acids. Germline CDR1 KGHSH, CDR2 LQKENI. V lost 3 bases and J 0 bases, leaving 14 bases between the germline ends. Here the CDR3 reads CASSPRMPGATNEKLFF. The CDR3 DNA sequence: TGTGCCAGCTCACCCCGCATGCCCGGGGCAACTAATGAAAAACTGTTTTTT.

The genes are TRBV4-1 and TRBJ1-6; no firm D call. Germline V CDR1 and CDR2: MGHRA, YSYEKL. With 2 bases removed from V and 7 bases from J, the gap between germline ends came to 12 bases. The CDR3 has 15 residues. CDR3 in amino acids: CASSQRTSGNSPLHF. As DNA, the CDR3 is TGCGCCAGCAGCCAAAGGACCTCGGGGAATTCACCCCTCCACTTT.

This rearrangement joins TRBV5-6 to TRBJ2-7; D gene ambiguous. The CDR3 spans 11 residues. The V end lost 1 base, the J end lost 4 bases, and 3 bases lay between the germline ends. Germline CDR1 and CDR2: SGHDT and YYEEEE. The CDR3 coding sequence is TGTGCCAGCAGCTTGAAATACGAGCAGTACTTC. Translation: CASSLKYEQYF.

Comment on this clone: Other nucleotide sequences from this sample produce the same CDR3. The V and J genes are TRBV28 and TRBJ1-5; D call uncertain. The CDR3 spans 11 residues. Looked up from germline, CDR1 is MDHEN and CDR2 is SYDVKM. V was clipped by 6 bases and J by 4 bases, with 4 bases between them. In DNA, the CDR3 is TGTGCCAGCAGCTGGAATCAGCCCCAGCATTTT. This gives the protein CASSWNQPQHF.

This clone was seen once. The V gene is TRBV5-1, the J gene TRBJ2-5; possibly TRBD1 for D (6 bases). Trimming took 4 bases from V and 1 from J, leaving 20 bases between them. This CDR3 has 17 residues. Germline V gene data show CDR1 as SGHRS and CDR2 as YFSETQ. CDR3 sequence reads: CASSTGQGKHSQETQYF. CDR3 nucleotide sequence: TGCGCCAGCAGCACCGGCCAGGGGAAACATTCCCAAGAGACCCAGTACTTC.

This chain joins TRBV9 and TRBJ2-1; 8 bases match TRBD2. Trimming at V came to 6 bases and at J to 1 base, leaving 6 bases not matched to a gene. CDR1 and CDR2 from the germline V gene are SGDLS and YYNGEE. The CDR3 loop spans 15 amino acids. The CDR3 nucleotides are TGTGCCAGCACGGGGGGGCAAGGGTCCTACAATGAGCAGTTCTTC. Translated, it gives CASTGGQGSYNEQFF.

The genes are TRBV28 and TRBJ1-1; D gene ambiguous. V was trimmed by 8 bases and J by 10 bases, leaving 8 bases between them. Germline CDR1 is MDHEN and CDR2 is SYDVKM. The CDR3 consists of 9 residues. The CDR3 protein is CASRPGAFF. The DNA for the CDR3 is TGTGCCAGCCGCCCGGGAGCTTTCTTT.

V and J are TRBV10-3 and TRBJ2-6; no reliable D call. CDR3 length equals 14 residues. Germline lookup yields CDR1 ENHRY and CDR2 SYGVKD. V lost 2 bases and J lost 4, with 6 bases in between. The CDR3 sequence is CAISEPRGANVLTF. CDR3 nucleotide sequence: TGTGCCATCAGTGAGCCCAGGGGGGCCAACGTCCTGACTTTC.

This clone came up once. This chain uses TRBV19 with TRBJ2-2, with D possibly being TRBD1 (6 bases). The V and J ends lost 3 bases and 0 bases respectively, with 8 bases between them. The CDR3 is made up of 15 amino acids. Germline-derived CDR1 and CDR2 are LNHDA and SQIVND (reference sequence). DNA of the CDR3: TGTGCCAGTAGTATTCAGGGGTCGAACACCGGGGAGCTGTTTTTT. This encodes CASSIQGSNTGELFF.

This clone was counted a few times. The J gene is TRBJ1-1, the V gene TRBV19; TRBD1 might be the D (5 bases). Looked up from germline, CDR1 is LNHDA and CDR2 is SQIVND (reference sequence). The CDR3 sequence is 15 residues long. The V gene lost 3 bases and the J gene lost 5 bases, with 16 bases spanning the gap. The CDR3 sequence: CASSIVGGRRTEAFF. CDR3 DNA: TGTGCCAGTAGTATCGTCGGGGGAAGGAGGACTGAAGCTTTCTTT.

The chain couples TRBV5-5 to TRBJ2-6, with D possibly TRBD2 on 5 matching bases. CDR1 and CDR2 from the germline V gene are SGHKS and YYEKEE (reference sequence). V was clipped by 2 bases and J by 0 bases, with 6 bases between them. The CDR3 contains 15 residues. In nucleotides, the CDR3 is TGTGCCAGCAGCTTCGGGAACTCTGGGGCCAACGTCCTGACTTTC. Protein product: CASSFGNSGANVLTF.

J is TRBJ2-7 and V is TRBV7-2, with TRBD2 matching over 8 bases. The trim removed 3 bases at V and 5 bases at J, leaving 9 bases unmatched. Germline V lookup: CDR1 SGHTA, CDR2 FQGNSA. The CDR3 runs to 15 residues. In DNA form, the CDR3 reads TGTGCCAGCAGCTTTGCCCGGGGGGGGAGCGACGAGCAGTACTTC. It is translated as CASSFARGGSDEQYF.

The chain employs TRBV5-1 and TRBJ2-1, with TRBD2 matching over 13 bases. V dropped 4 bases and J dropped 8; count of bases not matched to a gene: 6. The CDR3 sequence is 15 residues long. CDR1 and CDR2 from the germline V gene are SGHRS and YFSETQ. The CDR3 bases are TGCGCCAGCAGCCCTGGGACTAGCGGGGCCCATGAGCAGTTCTTC. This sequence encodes CASSPGTSGAHEQFF.